The 22 T cell receptor beta chains presented below share a single source sample, sequenced in a study of human T cells and chemical hapten exposure (dated by TCRdb to the early 2020s). Reading the label with the study, this specimen's time point is: patch test 2, 6 weeks after DPC sensitization. The treatment or condition label for this specimen denotes: therapeutic diphenylcyclopropenone sensitization with weekly scalp DPC. Library creation used RACE. Sequencer: NextSeq 500. TCRdb took the public reads, trimmed them with fastp at Q25, ran MiXCR for clone calling and kept in-frame beta chains. Every CDR3 protein is listed once, alongside the most common genes and DNA of its rows. Counted in this sample were over 40,000 distinct CDR3 sequences; 3% to 3.5% of them appeared once. Approximately 6.7% of the sample goes to the ten largest clones. The sample was whole blood, taken in connection with sensitization to the hapten diphenylcyclopropenone (DPC). The receptors here all came from a man in his forties with alopecia areata. Some clones in this sample may be carry-over from other donors' samples.

This clonotype was seen at least ten times. The chain recombines TRBV19 with TRBJ2-1; 8 bases match TRBD2. This CDR3 is built from 15 residues. The germline gives CDR1 LNHDA, CDR2 SQIVND (reference sequence). The V segment lost 9 bases and the J segment 5 bases; nucleotides outside the gene matches: 12. CDR3 sequence: CASLKTGTRNNEQFF. The CDR3 region has the DNA TGTGCCAGCCTAAAAACCGGGACTAGGAACAATGAGCAGTTCTTC. Filled out from reference TRBV19 and TRBJ2-1, the complete variable domain reads DGGITQSPKYLFRKEGQNVTLSCEQNLNHDAMYWYRQDPGQGLRLIYYSQIVNDFQKGDIAEGYSVSREKKESFPLTVTSAQKNPTAFYLCASLKTGTRNNEQFFGPGTRLTVL.

This clonotype has at least ten counts. This chain connects TRBV29-1 to TRBJ2-3; D is unresolved. This CDR3 contains 13 residues. With 1 base removed from V and 2 bases from J, the gap between germline ends came to 7 bases. The V gene's germline CDR1 is SQVTM and CDR2 ANQGSEA. CDR3 DNA: TGCAGCGTTGAAGGACAAGTCACAGATACGCAGTATTTT. Translating gives CSVEGQVTDTQYF.

At least ten counts were recorded for this clonotype. The chain couples TRBV3-1 to TRBJ2-7; the D is unclear. The CDR3 has 12 amino acids. CDR1 is LGHDT and CDR2 is YNNKEL in the germline V gene (reference sequence). The V end lost 4 bases, the J end lost 5 bases, and 9 bases lay between the germline ends. The CDR3 DNA reads as TGTGCCAGCAGCCGAAGGGCTCACGAGCAGTACTTC. Its translation: CASSRRAHEQYF.

This clonotype was picked up many times. The chain couples TRBV25-1 to TRBJ2-7; 8 nucleotides line up with TRBD2. V was clipped by 8 bases and J by 1 base; unmatched bases: 16. The germline gives CDR1 MGHDK, CDR2 SYGVNS. The CDR3 totals 17 residues. CDR3 region: CASLHQGASGLSYEQYF. Written as DNA, the CDR3 is TGTGCCAGCCTCCATCAAGGAGCTAGCGGGCTGTCCTACGAGCAGTACTTC.

This clonotype was seen at least ten times. The CDR3 region is CASRDGAGPDTQYF. In DNA, the CDR3 is TGTGCCAGCAGAGACGGAGCGGGCCCAGATACGCAGTATTTT. V is TRBV6-6 and J is TRBJ2-3; weak D call: TRBD2 (6 bases). Per germline, CDR1 MNHNY and CDR2 SVGAGI (reference sequence). V lost 6 bases, J lost 4 bases, and 14 bases lay in between. The CDR3 is made up of 14 amino acids.

CDR3 sequence (DNA): TGTGCCAGTAGTGCTAGGACAGGGACCTACAATGAGCAGTTCTTC. This codes for CASSARTGTYNEQFF. The chain has TRBV19 and TRBJ2-1, with TRBD1 identical over 8 bases. The J segment lost 2 bases and the V segment lost 5 bases, leaving 5 bases of the junction unmatched. Germline V gives CDR1 LNHDA, CDR2 SQIVND (reference sequence). The CDR3 is 15 amino acids.

This clonotype was observed a handful of times. The genes are TRBV4-1 and TRBJ2-3; TRBD2 matches at 9 bases. The germline CDR1 and CDR2 sequences are MGHRA and YSYEKL. Trimming at V came to 4 bases and at J to 5 bases, leaving 10 bases not matched to a gene. The CDR3 has 16 amino acids. Here the CDR3 reads CASSPLGSGRKDTQYF. As DNA, the CDR3 is TGCGCCAGCAGCCCGTTAGGTAGCGGGAGAAAAGATACGCAGTATTTT.

This clonotype has ten or more counts. V is TRBV18 and J is TRBJ1-5, with a possible D match to TRBD1 (5 bases). CDR1 is KGHSH, CDR2 LQKENI, per germline. Trimming left V 2 bases short and J 4 bases short, with 9 bases between. The CDR3 is 14 amino acids. DNA for the CDR3: TGTGCCAGCTCACCAGGGGGGTTTAATCAGCCCCAGCATTTT. It yields the protein CASSPGGFNQPQHF.

This clonotype was recorded many times. The chain uses TRBV2 and TRBJ2-3, with a tentative D call TRBD2 (6 bases). V was shortened by 1 base and J by 1 base, with 9 bases between the two germline ends. Per germline, CDR1 SNHLY and CDR2 FYNNEI. This CDR3 spans 15 amino acids. The CDR3 DNA follows: TGTGCCAGCAGTGAAGACGGGGGACGCACAGATACGCAGTATTTT. Residues: CASSEDGGRTDTQYF. The variable domain in full, with the rest retrieved from reference TRBV2 and TRBJ2-3, is EPEVTQTPSHQVTQMGQEVILRCVPISNHLYFYWYRQILGQKVEFLVSFYNNEISEKSEIFDDQFSVERPDGSNFTLKIRSTKLEDSAMYFCASSEDGGRTDTQYFGPGTRLTVL.

This clonotype was seen repeatedly, ten times or more. This chain uses TRBV24-1 with TRBJ1-5; tentatively, D is TRBD1 (6 bases). V shed 7 bases and J shed 5 bases, with 26 bases lying between them. The CDR3 is made up of 18 amino acids. Germline CDR1 KGHDR, CDR2 SFDVKD. The CDR3 nucleotides read TGTGCCACCAGCCCATACAATGCCCACAGGGTTTTGCATCAGCCCCAGCATTTT. Translated, it gives CATSPYNAHRVLHQPQHF.

The chain is built from TRBV4-1 and TRBJ1-1; D unclear. CDR3 size: 17 residues. V lost 0 bases and J lost 4, with 18 bases in between. Germline V gene sequence: CDR1 MGHRA, CDR2 YSYEKL. The chain's CDR3 is CASSQESVGVRGTEAFF. DNA for the CDR3: TGCGCCAGCAGCCAAGAAAGCGTAGGAGTTCGAGGCACTGAAGCTTTCTTT.

CDR3 sequence reads: CASSVSGKGNTEAFF. CDR3 coding DNA: TGTGCCAGCAGTGTAAGCGGCAAGGGGAACACTGAAGCTTTCTTT. This rearrangement joins TRBV2 to TRBJ1-1; unclear D gene. The CDR3 loop spans 15 amino acids. The V end was cut by 4 bases, the J end by 1 base, with 13 bases between. CDR1 SNHLY and CDR2 FYNNEI come from the germline V gene.

This clonotype was seen many times. The V call is TRBV20-1, the J call TRBJ2-1, with 7 bases matching TRBD1. The CDR3 contains 13 residues. Germline V lookup: CDR1 DFQATT, CDR2 SNEGSKA (reference sequence). V lost 8 bases, J lost 4 bases, and 8 bases stayed unmatched. The DNA for the CDR3 is TGCAGTTCGGGACAGATTATATACAATGAGCAGTTCTTC. This sequence encodes CSSGQIIYNEQFF.

Many counts were recorded for this clonotype. The chain employs TRBV5-1 and TRBJ1-3; 8 bases map to TRBD1. This CDR3 is 13 amino acids long. Germline CDR1 is SGHRS and CDR2 is YFSETQ. V gave up 4 bases and J gave up 7 bases; unmatched junction bases: 4. The CDR3 protein is CASSLTGGNTIYF. CDR3 coding DNA: TGCGCCAGCAGCCTAACAGGGGGGAACACCATATATTTT.

This clonotype was picked up many times. The genes are TRBV3-1 and TRBJ2-6, with 7 bases matching TRBD1. The CDR3 is 16 residues long. The trim removed 6 bases at V and 2 bases at J, leaving 7 bases unmatched. Per the germline V gene, CDR1 is LGHDT and CDR2 is YNNKEL (reference sequence). Here the CDR3 DNA reads TGTGCCAGCAGTTCCAGAGGGGGCGCTGGGGCCAACGTCCTGACTTTC. It is translated as CASSSRGGAGANVLTF.

The table lists this clonotype with many counts. The V gene is TRBV28, the J gene TRBJ2-7; 8 bases map to TRBD2. V trimming: 4 bases; J trimming: 4 bases; junction bases outside the gene matches: 12. CDR1 is MDHEN and CDR2 is SYDVKM in the germline V gene. This CDR3 is built from 16 residues. CDR3 DNA: TGTGCCAGCAGTTCCCAGTCAGCGGGAGCTAAGTACGAGCAGTACTTC. Translating gives CASSSQSAGAKYEQYF.

This clonotype has ten or more counts. This chain uses TRBV6-2 or TRBV6-3 with TRBJ1-3; D uncertain. Germline V CDR1 and CDR2: MNHEY, SVGEGT. V lost 0 bases and J 5 bases, leaving 2 bases between the germline ends. This CDR3 spans 12 amino acids. CDR3 coding DNA: TGTGCCAGCAGTTACTCGAGAAACACCATATATTTT. It translates to CASSYSRNTIYF.

This clonotype was observed at least ten times. The chain joins TRBV5-4 to TRBJ2-6; TRBD1 matches 7 bases. This CDR3 is built from 16 residues. J was trimmed by 0 bases and V by 4 bases; bases with no gene match: 4. CDR1 and CDR2 from the germline V gene are SGHNT and YYREEE (reference sequence). DNA of the CDR3: TGTGCCAGCAGCACCTACAGGGGCTCTGGGGCCAACGTCCTGACTTTC. Protein sequence: CASSTYRGSGANVLTF.

This clonotype was counted at least ten times. The V and J genes are TRBV2 and TRBJ2-7; possible D gene TRBD2, 5 bases. CDR1 and CDR2 from the germline V gene are SNHLY and FYNNEI. This CDR3 is 15 amino acids long. V was shortened by 6 bases and J by 4 bases, with 19 bases between the two germline ends. Here the CDR3 reads CASREDSRRPYEQYF. Written as DNA, the CDR3 is TGTGCCAGCAGGGAGGATAGCCGGAGGCCTTACGAGCAGTACTTC.

This clonotype occurred many times. The chain employs TRBV14 and TRBJ2-7; 9 bases line up with TRBD1. The CDR3 totals 16 residues. The J segment lost 6 bases and the V segment lost 4 bases, leaving 13 bases of the junction unmatched. The germline V gene encodes CDR1 SGHDN and CDR2 FVKESK. CDR3 bases: TGTGCCAGCAGCCGCGACTTACCGGGACAGGGAGGCGAGCAGTACTTC. Its translation: CASSRDLPGQGGEQYF. Full variable domain (missing parts from reference TRBV14 and TRBJ2-7): EAGVTQFPSHSVIEKGQTVTLRCDPISGHDNLYWYRRVMGKEIKFLLHFVKESKQDESGMPNNRFLAERTGGTYSTLKVQPAELEDSGVYFCASSRDLPGQGGEQYFGPGTRLTVT.

This clonotype was observed at least ten times. The V gene is TRBV28, the J gene TRBJ2-1; D ambiguous. Between the trimmed V and J ends, which lost 3 bases and 11 bases, there was a span of 11 bases. The CDR3 loop spans 12 amino acids. CDR1 and CDR2 from the germline V gene are MDHEN and SYDVKM. CDR3 sequence: CASSLGRVKQFF. DNA of the CDR3: TGTGCCAGCAGTTTGGGTCGGGTCAAGCAGTTCTTC.

Ten or more counts support this clonotype. The rearrangement joins TRBV28 to TRBJ2-3; 9 bases align to TRBD1. The CDR3 has 16 residues. Germline values: CDR1 MDHEN, CDR2 SYDVKM. Trimming took 5 bases from V and 0 from J; bases not matched to a gene: 6. CDR3 sequence: CASSKMTGGSTDTQYF. The CDR3 region has the DNA TGTGCCAGCAGTAAAATGACAGGGGGAAGCACAGATACGCAGTATTTT.